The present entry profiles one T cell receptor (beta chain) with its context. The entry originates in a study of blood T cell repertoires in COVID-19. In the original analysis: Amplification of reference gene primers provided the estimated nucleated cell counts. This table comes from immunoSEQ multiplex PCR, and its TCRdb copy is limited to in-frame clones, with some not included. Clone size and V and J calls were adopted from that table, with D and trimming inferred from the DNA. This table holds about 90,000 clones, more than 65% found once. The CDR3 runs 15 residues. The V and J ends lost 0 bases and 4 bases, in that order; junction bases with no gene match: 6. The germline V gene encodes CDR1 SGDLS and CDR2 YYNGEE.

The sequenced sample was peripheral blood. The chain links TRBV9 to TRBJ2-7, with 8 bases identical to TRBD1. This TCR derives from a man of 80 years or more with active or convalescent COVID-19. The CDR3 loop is CASSVGSGGNYEQYF. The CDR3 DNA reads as TGTGCCAGCAGCGTAGGGTCAGGGGGCAATTACGAGCAGTACTTC.